This T cell receptor (beta chain) was recovered during a study of T cells after yellow fever vaccination. V was shortened by 4 bases and J by 3 bases, with 15 bases between the two germline ends. Germline V gene lookup returns CDR1 SEHNR and CDR2 FQNEAQ (reference sequence). The CDR3 has 16 residues. Overall study results and limits: A minor fraction of clonotypes spanned both CD4 and CD8 compartments. Contamination by abundant bulk-population clonotypes could be present in FACS-sorted repertoires. It was a weaker secondary response, yet one that peaked faster, at day 5 versus 15.

UMIs and a universal primer site were added when TCR cDNA was made by 5'RACE template switching. In TCRdb, the 5' RACE reads were re-called with MiXCR into one record per CDR3 protein. The sample shows some 350,000 distinct CDR3 sequences, under 5% of them seen only once. As to this clonotype: What it binds is not known.

This clonotype was obtained from a man younger than 30 who received the YFV17D yellow fever vaccine. The gene calls are TRBV7-9 and TRBJ2-2; D may be TRBD2 (5 bases). The source material was PBMCs, sampled 5 days after the yellow fever booster vaccination. This CDR3 is CASSSPGQDYTGELFF. The CDR3 nucleotides are TGTGCCAGCAGCTCCCCTGGTCAGGACTACACCGGGGAGCTGTTTTTT.